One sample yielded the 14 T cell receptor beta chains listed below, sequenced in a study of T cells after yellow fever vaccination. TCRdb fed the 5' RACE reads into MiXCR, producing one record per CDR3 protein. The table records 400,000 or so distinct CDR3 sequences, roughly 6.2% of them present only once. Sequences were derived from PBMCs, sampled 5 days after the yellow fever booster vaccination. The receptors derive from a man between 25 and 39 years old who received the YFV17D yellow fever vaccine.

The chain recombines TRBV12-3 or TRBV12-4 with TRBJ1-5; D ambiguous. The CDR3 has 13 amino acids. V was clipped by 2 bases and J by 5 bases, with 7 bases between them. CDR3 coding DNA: TGTGCCAGCAGTTTAACATATGATCAGCCCCAGCATTTT. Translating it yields CASSLTYDQPQHF.

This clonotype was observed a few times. The CDR3 loop is CASSYSNGGQYEQYF. The CDR3 DNA follows: TGTGCCAGCAGTTACTCGAATGGCGGGCAGTACGAGCAGTACTTC. This chain connects TRBV6-5 to TRBJ2-7; a weak D match, TRBD2 (5 bases). Looked up from germline, CDR1 is MNHEY and CDR2 is SVGAGI. The V end was cut by 0 bases, the J end by 4 bases, with 13 bases between. The CDR3 spans 15 residues.

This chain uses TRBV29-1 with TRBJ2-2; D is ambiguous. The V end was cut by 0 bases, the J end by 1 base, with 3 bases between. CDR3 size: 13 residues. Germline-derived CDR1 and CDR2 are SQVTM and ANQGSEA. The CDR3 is CSVEEENTGELFF. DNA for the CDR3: TGCAGCGTTGAAGAAGAGAACACCGGGGAGCTGTTTTTT.

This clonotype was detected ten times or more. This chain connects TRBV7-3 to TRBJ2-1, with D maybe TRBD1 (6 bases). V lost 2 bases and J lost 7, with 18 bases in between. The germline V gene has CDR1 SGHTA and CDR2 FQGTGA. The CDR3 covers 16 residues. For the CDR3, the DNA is TGTGCCAGCAGCTTATCTTCAGGGGCACTTAGAAATGAGCAGTTCTTC. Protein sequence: CASSLSSGALRNEQFF.

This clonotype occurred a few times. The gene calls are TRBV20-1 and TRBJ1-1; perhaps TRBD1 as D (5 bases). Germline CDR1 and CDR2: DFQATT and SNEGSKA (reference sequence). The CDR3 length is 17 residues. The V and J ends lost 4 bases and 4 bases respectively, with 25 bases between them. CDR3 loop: CSANPRGKAPFTTEAFF. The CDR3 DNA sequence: TGCAGTGCTAACCCGAGGGGTAAGGCCCCTTTTACCACTGAAGCTTTCTTT.

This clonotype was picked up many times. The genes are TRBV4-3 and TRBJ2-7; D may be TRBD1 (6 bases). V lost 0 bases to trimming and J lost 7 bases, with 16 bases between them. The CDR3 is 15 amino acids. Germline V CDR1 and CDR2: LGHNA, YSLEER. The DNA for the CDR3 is TGCGCCAGCAGCCAAGATAGTAACAGGGTACGGGAGCAGTACTTC. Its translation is CASSQDSNRVREQYF.

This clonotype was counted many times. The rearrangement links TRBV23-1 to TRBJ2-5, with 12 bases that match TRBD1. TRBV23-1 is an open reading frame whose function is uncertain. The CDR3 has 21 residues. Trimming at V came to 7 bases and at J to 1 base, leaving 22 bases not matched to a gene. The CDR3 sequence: CASKSGTGGFGLPPIQETQYF. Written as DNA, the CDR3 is TGCGCCAGCAAGTCCGGGACAGGGGGCTTCGGCCTTCCCCCAATCCAAGAGACCCAGTACTTC.

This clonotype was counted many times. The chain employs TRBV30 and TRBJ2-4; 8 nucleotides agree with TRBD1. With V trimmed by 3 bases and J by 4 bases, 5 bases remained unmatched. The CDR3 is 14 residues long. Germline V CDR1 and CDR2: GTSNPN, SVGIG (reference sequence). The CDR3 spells CAWRPRDRKNIQYF. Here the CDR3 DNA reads TGTGCCTGGAGACCCCGGGACAGGAAAAACATTCAGTACTTC.

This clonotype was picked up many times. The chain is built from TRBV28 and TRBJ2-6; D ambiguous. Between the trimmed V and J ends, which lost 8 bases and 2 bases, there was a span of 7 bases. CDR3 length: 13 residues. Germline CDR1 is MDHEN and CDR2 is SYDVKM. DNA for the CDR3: TGTGCCAGCCTTCCCCCTGGGGCCAACGTCCTGACTTTC. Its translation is CASLPPGANVLTF.

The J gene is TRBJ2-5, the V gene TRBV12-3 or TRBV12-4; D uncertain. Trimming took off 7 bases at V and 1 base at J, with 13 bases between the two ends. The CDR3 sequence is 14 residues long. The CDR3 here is CASISDVVQETQYF. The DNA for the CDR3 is TGTGCCAGCATCTCGGACGTAGTCCAAGAGACCCAGTACTTC.

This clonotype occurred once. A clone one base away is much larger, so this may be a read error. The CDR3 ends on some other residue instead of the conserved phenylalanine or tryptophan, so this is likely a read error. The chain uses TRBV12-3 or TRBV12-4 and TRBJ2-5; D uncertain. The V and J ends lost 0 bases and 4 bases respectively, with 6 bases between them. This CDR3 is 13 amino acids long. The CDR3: CASSLAEGETQYY. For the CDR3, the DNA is TGTGCCAGCAGTTTAGCGGAAGGAGAGACCCAGTACTAC.

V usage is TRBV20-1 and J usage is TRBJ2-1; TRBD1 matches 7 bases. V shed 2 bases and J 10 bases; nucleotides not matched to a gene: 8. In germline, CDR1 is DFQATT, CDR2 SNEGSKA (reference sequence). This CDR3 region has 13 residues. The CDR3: CSARRQGVGEQFF. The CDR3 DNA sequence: TGCAGTGCTAGACGTCAGGGGGTAGGAGAGCAGTTCTTC.

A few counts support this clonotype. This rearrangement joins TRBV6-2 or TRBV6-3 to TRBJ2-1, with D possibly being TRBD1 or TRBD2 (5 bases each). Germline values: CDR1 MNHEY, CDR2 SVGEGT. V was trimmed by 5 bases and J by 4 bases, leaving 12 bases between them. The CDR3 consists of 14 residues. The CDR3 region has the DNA TGTGCCAGCAGTACCGGGACCCTATACAATGAGCAGTTCTTC. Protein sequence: CASSTGTLYNEQFF.

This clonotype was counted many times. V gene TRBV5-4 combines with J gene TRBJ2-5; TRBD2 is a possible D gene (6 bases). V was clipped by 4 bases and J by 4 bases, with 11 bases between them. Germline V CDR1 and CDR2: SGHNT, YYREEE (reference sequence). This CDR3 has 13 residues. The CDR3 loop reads CASSLLEGETQYF. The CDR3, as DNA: TGTGCCAGCAGCCTCCTGGAGGGAGAGACCCAGTACTTC.